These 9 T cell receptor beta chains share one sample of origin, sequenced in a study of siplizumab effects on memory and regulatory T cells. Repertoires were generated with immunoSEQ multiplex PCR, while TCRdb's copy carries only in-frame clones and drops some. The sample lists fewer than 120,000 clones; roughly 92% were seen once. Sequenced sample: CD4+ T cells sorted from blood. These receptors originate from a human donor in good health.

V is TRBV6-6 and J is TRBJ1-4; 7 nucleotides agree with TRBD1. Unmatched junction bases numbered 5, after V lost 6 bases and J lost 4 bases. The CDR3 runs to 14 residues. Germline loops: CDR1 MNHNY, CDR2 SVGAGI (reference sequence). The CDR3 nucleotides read TGTGCCAGCAGCCGCGACAGGGATAATGAAAAACTGTTTTTT. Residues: CASSRDRDNEKLFF.

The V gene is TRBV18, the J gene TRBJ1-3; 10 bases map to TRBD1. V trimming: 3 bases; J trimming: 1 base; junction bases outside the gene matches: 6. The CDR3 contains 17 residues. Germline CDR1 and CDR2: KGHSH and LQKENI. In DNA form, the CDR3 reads TGTGCCAGCTCACCGTATCCGGGACAGGGGTCTGGAAACACCATATATTTT. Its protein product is CASSPYPGQGSGNTIYF.

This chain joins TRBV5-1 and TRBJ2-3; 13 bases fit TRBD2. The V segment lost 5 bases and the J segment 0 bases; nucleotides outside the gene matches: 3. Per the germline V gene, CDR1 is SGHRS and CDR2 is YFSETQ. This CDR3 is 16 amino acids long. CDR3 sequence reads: CASRGLAGFSTDTQYF. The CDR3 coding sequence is TGCGCCAGCAGGGGACTAGCGGGATTTAGCACAGATACGCAGTATTTT.

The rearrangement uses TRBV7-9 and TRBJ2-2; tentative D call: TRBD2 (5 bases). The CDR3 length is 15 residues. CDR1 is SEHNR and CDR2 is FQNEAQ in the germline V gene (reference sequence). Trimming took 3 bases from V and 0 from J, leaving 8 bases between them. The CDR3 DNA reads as TGTGCCAGCAGCTTGAGCGGAGCGAACACCGGGGAGCTGTTTTTT. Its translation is CASSLSGANTGELFF.

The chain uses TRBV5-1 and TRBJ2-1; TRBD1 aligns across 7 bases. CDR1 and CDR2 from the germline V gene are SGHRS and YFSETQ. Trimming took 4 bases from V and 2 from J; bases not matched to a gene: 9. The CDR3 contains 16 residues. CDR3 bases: TGCGCCAGCAGCCGGACGGGACAGACTACCTACAATGAGCAGTTCTTC. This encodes CASSRTGQTTYNEQFF. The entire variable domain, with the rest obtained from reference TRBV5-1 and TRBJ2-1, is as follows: KAGVTQTPRYLIKTRGQQVTLSCSPISGHRSVSWYQQTPGQGLQFLFEYFSETQRNKGNFPGRFSGRQFSNSRSEMNVSTLELGDSALYLCASSRTGQTTYNEQFFGPGTRLTVL.

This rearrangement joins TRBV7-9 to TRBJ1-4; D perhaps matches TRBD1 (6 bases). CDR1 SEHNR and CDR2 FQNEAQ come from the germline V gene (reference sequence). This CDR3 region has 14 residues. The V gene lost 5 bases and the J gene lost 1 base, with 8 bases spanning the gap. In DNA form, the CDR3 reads TGTGCCAGCAGCCTCAGGGGAACTAATGAAAAACTGTTTTTT. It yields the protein CASSLRGTNEKLFF.

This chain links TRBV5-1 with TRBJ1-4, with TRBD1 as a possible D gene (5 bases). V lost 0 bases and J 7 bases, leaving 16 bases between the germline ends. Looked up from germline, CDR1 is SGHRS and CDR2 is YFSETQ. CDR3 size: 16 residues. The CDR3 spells CASSLGDGSWGEKLFF. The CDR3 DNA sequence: TGCGCCAGCAGCTTGGGGGACGGCAGCTGGGGTGAAAAACTGTTTTTT.

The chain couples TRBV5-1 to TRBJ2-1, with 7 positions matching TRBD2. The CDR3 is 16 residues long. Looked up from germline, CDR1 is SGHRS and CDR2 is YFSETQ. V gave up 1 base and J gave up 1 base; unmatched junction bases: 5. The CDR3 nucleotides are TGCGCCAGCAGCTTGACTAGCGCGAGTTCCTACAATGAGCAGTTCTTC. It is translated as CASSLTSASSYNEQFF. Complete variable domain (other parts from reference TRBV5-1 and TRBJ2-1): KAGVTQTPRYLIKTRGQQVTLSCSPISGHRSVSWYQQTPGQGLQFLFEYFSETQRNKGNFPGRFSGRQFSNSRSEMNVSTLELGDSALYLCASSLTSASSYNEQFFGPGTRLTVL.

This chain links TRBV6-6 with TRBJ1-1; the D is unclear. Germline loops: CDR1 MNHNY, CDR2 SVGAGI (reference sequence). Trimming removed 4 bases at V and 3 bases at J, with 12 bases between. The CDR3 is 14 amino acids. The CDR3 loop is CASSSPGGDTEAFF. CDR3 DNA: TGTGCCAGCAGTTCGCCAGGTGGGGACACTGAAGCTTTCTTT.